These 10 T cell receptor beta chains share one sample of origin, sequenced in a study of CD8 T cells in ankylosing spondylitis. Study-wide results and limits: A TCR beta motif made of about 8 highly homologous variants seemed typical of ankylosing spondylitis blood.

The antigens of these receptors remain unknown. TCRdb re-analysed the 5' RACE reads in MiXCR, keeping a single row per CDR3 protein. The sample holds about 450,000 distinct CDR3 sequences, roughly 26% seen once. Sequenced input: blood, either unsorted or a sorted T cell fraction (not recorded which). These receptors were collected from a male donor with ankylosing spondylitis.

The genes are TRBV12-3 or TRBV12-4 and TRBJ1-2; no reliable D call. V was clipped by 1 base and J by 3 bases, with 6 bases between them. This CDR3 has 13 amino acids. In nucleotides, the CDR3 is TGTGCCAGCAGTTTAGGGGCAGACTATGGCTACACCTTC. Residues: CASSLGADYGYTF.

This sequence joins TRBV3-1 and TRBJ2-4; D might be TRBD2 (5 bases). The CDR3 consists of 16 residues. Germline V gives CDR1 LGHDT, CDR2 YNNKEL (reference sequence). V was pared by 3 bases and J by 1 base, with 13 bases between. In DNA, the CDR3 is TGTGCCAGCAGCCAGCGAGCGGTAGAGGCCAAAAACATTCAGTACTTC. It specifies CASSQRAVEAKNIQYF.

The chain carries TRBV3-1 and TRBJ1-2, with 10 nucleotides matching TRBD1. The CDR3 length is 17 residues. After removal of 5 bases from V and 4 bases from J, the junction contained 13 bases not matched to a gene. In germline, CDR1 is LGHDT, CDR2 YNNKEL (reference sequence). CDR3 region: CASSTRDRGRRGYGYTF. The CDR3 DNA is TGTGCCAGCAGCACCCGGGACAGGGGCCGCCGGGGCTATGGCTACACCTTC. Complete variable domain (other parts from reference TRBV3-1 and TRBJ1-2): DTAVSQTPKYLVTQMGNDKSIKCEQNLGHDTMYWYKQDSKKFLKIMFSYNNKELIINETVPNRFSPKSPDKAHLNLHINSLELGDSAVYFCASSTRDRGRRGYGYTFGSGTRLTVV.

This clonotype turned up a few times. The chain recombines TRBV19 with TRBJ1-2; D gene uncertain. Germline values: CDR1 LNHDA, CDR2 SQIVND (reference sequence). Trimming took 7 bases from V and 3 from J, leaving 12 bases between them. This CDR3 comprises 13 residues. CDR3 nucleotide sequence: TGTGCCAGTACCTACGGGAGGGACTATGGCTACACCTTC. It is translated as CASTYGRDYGYTF.

CDR3 sequence: CASSYRARGTLYNEQFF. The CDR3 DNA reads TGTGCCAGCAGCTACAGGGCGCGGGGCACTCTTTACAATGAGCAGTTCTTC. The chain links TRBV7-2 to TRBJ2-1, with D perhaps being TRBD1 or TRBD2 (6 bases each). This CDR3 has 17 residues. Per the germline V gene, CDR1 is SGHTA and CDR2 is FQGNSA. The V and J ends lost 4 bases and 4 bases respectively, with 20 bases between them.

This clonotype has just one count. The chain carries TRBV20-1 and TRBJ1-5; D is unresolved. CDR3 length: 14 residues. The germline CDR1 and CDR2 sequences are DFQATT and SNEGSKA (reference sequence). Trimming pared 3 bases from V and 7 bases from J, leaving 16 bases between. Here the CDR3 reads CSARVVSNHQPQHF. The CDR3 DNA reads TGCAGTGCTAGGGTCGTGTCGAATCACCAGCCCCAGCATTTT.

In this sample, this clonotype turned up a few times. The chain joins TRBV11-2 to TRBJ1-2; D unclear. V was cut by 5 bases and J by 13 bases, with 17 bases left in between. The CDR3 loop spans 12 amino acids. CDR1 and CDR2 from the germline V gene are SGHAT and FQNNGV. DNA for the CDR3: TGTGCCAGCAGCGGACTGAGAGGGAAGTTCACCTTC. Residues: CASSGLRGKFTF.

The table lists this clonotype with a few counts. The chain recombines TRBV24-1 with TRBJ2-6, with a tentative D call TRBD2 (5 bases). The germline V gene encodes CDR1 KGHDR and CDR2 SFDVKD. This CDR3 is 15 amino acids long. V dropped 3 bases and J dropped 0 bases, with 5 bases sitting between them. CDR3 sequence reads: CATSDGSSGANVLTF. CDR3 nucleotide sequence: TGTGCCACCAGTGATGGGAGCTCTGGGGCCAACGTCCTGACTTTC.

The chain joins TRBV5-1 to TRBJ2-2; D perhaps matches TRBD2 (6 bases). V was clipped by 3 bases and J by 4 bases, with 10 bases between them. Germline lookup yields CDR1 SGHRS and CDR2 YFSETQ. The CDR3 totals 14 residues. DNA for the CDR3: TGCGCCAGCAGCTCGGGACTCCGCACCGGGGAGCTGTTTTTT. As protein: CASSSGLRTGELFF.

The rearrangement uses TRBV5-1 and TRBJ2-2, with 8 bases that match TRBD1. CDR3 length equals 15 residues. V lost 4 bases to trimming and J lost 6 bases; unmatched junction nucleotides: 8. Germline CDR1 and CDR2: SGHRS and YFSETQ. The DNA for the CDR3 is TGCGCCAGCAGCCCCGGACAGGGTCGGCCCGGGGAGCTGTTTTTT. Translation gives CASSPGQGRPGELFF.